This section outlines one T cell receptor (beta chain) sequence together with its context. Its specific antigen is unknown. Base qualities are not provided; no much larger clone lies one nucleotide away. This sample is drawn from a study of T cell changes during pregnancy in multiple sclerosis (dated by TCRdb to about 2019). Some background on the complete study: Changes in the T cell repertoire over the course of pregnancy were examined in this study in women with multiple sclerosis.

For CDR1 and CDR2, the germline V gene lists SGDLS and YYNGEE. V is shortened by 0 bases, J by 5 bases, and the region joining them spans 17 bases. Reading from cysteine to phenylalanine, the CDR3 counts 16 amino acids. Just CDR3 DNA is preserved here, 48 bases in frame from base 1. Library method: the immunoSEQ multiplex PCR assay. TCRdb's version of the immuneACCESS table is confined to in-frame rearrangements and falls short of the full clone set. An unresolved V gene accounts for under half of the shortfall where checked; the remainder is of unknown origin. This sample comprises around 110,000 clones, about 90% of them detected only once. 1.6% of the sample goes to the ten largest clones.

The chain uses TRBV9 and TRBJ2-5, with TRBD1 tentatively as D gene (5 bases match). This clonotype was obtained from a female donor with multiple sclerosis, enrolled in a pregnancy study. Sequenced here: peripheral blood, sampled after pregnancy. Here is the DNA: TGTGCCAGCAGCGTAGGTCCCCCAAGGGGATACGAGACCCAGTACTTC. Translated, it reads CASSVGPPRGYETQYF. Reference TRBV9 and TRBJ2-5 genes cover what lies past the CDR3, so the full variable domain is DSGVTQTPKHLITATGQRVTLRCSPRSGDLSVYWYQQSLDQGLQFLIQYYNGEERAKGNILERFSAQQFPDLHSELNLSSLELGDSALYFCASSVGPPRGYETQYFGPGTRLLVL.